This entry is about one T cell receptor beta chain. Trimming took 1 base from V and 7 from J, leaving 8 bases between them. Germline values: CDR1 MNHNY, CDR2 SVGAGI (reference sequence). CDR3 length: 13 residues. The assay was run at deep level. The assay was immunoSEQ multiplex PCR, and TCRdb's table has in-frame clones only and misses some. The table lists fewer than 1 million clones, approximately 97% of them singletons. These data come from a study of shared clonotypes between healthy human individuals. Study-level information: Each donor contributed plates that comprised three CD4 naive, three CD4 memory, two CD8 naive and one CD8 memory.

Naive CD8 isolation took CD45RO-negative cells positively selected for CCR7 and excluded terminally differentiated effector memory CD45RA+ cells. Sequences were obtained from naive CD8+ T cells sorted from blood. The sequence was collected from a man younger than 40 in good health. The J gene is TRBJ1-5, the V gene TRBV6-6; D might be TRBD1 (5 bases). For the CDR3, the DNA is TGTGCCAGCAGTTACTGGCAGGGACAGCCCCAGCATTTT. Translation gives CASSYWQGQPQHF.